This entry lists 31 T cell receptor beta chains sequenced from one sample in a study of T cell responses to AZD1222 COVID-19 vaccine. Method: immunoSEQ multiplex PCR; TCRdb's copy keeps in-frame clones and lacks some. The data contain around 99,000 clones, 75% to 90% of them singletons. The sample here was peripheral blood, taken on day 0 of AZD1222 vaccination. The receptors here all came from an adult in good health.

The chain couples TRBV4-3 to TRBJ2-3; a possible D gene is TRBD2 (6 bases). From germline, CDR1 is LGHNA and CDR2 YSLEER. The CDR3 spans 15 residues. V was pared by 1 base and J by 7 bases, with 15 bases between. CDR3 sequence (DNA): TGCGCCAGCAGCCAAGGGGACTGGGCCCTCAATACGCAGTATTTT. Translating it yields CASSQGDWALNTQYF.

The chain is built from TRBV4-1 and TRBJ2-1; D not resolved. The CDR3 has 13 amino acids. Looked up from germline, CDR1 is MGHRA and CDR2 is YSYEKL. The V end lost 3 bases, the J end lost 7 bases, and 10 bases lay between the germline ends. Here the CDR3 DNA reads TGCGCCAGCAGCCAGATTTTAGTAAATGAGCAGTTCTTC. Translating gives CASSQILVNEQFF.

The CDR3 DNA reads TGTGCCAGCAGTTTACAGGGGGCAGATGGCTACACCTTC. Amino acid sequence: CASSLQGADGYTF. The V and J genes are TRBV28 and TRBJ1-2; 8 nucleotides match TRBD1. The CDR3 is made up of 13 amino acids. CDR1 is MDHEN and CDR2 is SYDVKM in the germline V gene. After removal of 2 bases from V and 6 bases from J, the junction contained 2 bases not matched to a gene.

The chain combines TRBV28 with TRBJ1-4; TRBD1 aligns across 7 bases. The V segment lost 6 bases and the J segment 4 bases; nucleotides outside the gene matches: 11. This CDR3 region has 16 residues. The germline V gene has CDR1 MDHEN and CDR2 SYDVKM. CDR3 nucleotide sequence: TGTGCCAGCAGAGGTCGAAGGGGGCGAGATAATGAAAAACTGTTTTTT. It specifies CASRGRRGRDNEKLFF.

The chain couples TRBV10-2 to TRBJ1-2; 9 nucleotides match TRBD1. V lost 6 bases to trimming and J lost 3 bases; unmatched junction nucleotides: 2. The CDR3 runs 13 residues. Per germline, CDR1 WSHSY and CDR2 SAAADI. CDR3 amino acids: CASRQGADYGYTF. In DNA, the CDR3 is TGCGCCAGCAGACAGGGGGCGGACTATGGCTACACCTTC.

The V call is TRBV27, the J call TRBJ1-4; 7 positions match TRBD1. Germline trimming cut 2 bases from V and 3 bases from J; bases unmatched to any gene: 3. The CDR3 is 15 amino acids. From germline, CDR1 is MNHEY and CDR2 SMNVEV (reference sequence). CDR3: CASSLLRGANEKLFF. The CDR3 nucleotides are TGTGCCAGCAGTTTACTCAGGGGGGCTAATGAAAAACTGTTTTTT.

This sequence joins TRBV28 and TRBJ1-1; D gene uncertain. CDR3 length: 15 amino acids. In germline, CDR1 is MDHEN, CDR2 SYDVKM. V was clipped by 6 bases and J by 4 bases, with 18 bases between them. The CDR3 region is CASRASWGGGTEAFF. CDR3 bases: TGTGCCAGCAGAGCCTCGTGGGGAGGTGGCACTGAAGCTTTCTTT.

The V gene is TRBV2, the J gene TRBJ2-4, with D unclear. The germline V gene has CDR1 SNHLY and CDR2 FYNNEI. The CDR3 runs to 14 residues. Trimming left V 3 bases short and J 4 bases short, with 10 bases between. The CDR3 region is CASSDGRSKNIQYF. The CDR3 DNA reads as TGTGCCAGCAGTGATGGGCGGTCAAAAAACATTCAGTACTTC.

This clone was counted a single time. The J gene is TRBJ1-4, the V gene TRBV10-3; D ambiguous. This CDR3 has 13 amino acids. Germline-derived CDR1 and CDR2 are ENHRY and SYGVKD. Trimming took off 8 bases at V and 3 bases at J, with 10 bases between the two ends. The CDR3 DNA reads TGTGCCATCTCCGACCAGGCTAATGAAAAACTGTTTTTT. This gives the protein CAISDQANEKLFF.

The J gene is TRBJ2-1, the V gene TRBV5-6; TRBD2 matches at 8 bases. Germline values: CDR1 SGHDT, CDR2 YYEEEE. The J segment lost 8 bases and the V segment lost 3 bases, leaving 7 bases of the junction unmatched. The CDR3 is 14 amino acids. The CDR3 DNA is TGTGCCAGCAGCTCCACAGCCGGGGGGGATGAGCAGTTCTTC. Translating it yields CASSSTAGGDEQFF.

The J gene is TRBJ1-5, the V gene TRBV27; D uncertain. Germline V gene sequence: CDR1 MNHEY, CDR2 SMNVEV (reference sequence). CDR3 length: 15 residues. V was clipped by 0 bases and J by 1 base, with 7 bases between them. CDR3 sequence reads: CASSLSKSSNQPQHF. CDR3 sequence (DNA): TGTGCCAGCAGTTTATCCAAAAGCAGCAATCAGCCCCAGCATTTT.

The chain is built from TRBV15 and TRBJ1-3, with TRBD1 as a possible D gene (6 bases). Per germline, CDR1 LNHNV and CDR2 YYDKDF (reference sequence). Trimming shortened V by 1 base and J by 4 bases, and 14 bases separated the two germline ends. The CDR3 is 16 amino acids. The CDR3 DNA sequence: TGTGCCACCAGCAGAGCACCCAGGGGAGGCGGAAACACCATATATTTT. Translating it yields CATSRAPRGGGNTIYF.

The V and J genes are TRBV5-1 and TRBJ2-3, with D possibly being TRBD2 (5 bases). Germline assignment: CDR1 SGHRS and CDR2 YFSETQ. CDR3 size: 13 residues. Trimming took off 3 bases at V and 0 bases at J, with 5 bases between the two ends. The CDR3 nucleotides read TGCGCCAGCAGCTCGGGGAGCACAGATACGCAGTATTTT. Protein sequence: CASSSGSTDTQYF.

The chain combines TRBV3-1 (or the pseudogene TRBV3-2) with TRBJ1-1, with D hard to call. Germline values: CDR1 LGHDT, CDR2 YNNKEL (reference sequence). V lost 1 base, J lost 1 base, and 7 bases lay in between. This CDR3 comprises 14 residues. The CDR3 sequence: CASSQAAGNTEAFF. The CDR3, as DNA: TGTGCCAGCAGCCAAGCAGCAGGGAACACTGAAGCTTTCTTT.

The V gene is TRBV27, the J gene TRBJ1-2, with a possible D match to TRBD1 (5 bases). V gave up 3 bases and J gave up 7 bases, with 15 bases separating them. The CDR3 totals 14 residues. The germline V gene encodes CDR1 MNHEY and CDR2 SMNVEV (reference sequence). CDR3 region: CASSFLGRGGGYTF. In DNA, the CDR3 is TGTGCCAGCAGTTTCCTGGGACGGGGCGGTGGCTACACCTTC.

The CDR3 region has the DNA TGTGCCAGCAGTTACCGGACAGGGAGGTGTCAGCCCCAGCATTTT. It codes for CASSYRTGRCQPQHF. V is TRBV6-5 and J is TRBJ1-5; 8 nucleotides line up with TRBD1. Germline CDR1 reads MNHEY; CDR2 reads SVGAGI. This CDR3 has 15 amino acids. Trimming took 2 bases from V and 6 from J; bases not matched to a gene: 6.

The gene calls are TRBV19 and TRBJ1-2; TRBD1 might be the D (6 bases). V lost 3 bases and J 7 bases, leaving 15 bases between the germline ends. The CDR3 covers 14 residues. Germline CDR1 is LNHDA and CDR2 is SQIVND (reference sequence). The CDR3 loop is CASSILGTTSGYTF. CDR3 coding DNA: TGTGCCAGTAGTATCCTCGGGACAACCTCTGGCTACACCTTC.

This chain uses TRBV7-3 with TRBJ2-3; 9 nucleotides align to TRBD1. V lost 5 bases and J lost 5; bases outside the gene matches: 8. This CDR3 region has 15 residues. The germline V gene has CDR1 SGHTA and CDR2 FQGTGA. DNA of the CDR3: TGTGCCAGCAGCCCAACGGGACAGGGTAAAGATACGCAGTATTTT. This encodes CASSPTGQGKDTQYF.

The chain couples TRBV29-1 to TRBJ1-2; TRBD1 matches at 10 bases. Germline CDR1 SQVTM, CDR2 ANQGSEA. The CDR3 loop spans 13 amino acids. CDR3 in amino acids: CSVTPGTGDGYTF. CDR3 in DNA: TGCAGTGTTACCCCCGGGACAGGGGATGGCTACACCTTC.

V usage is TRBV28 and J usage is TRBJ1-6; 8 bases map to TRBD1. The V gene's germline CDR1 is MDHEN and CDR2 SYDVKM. The ends lost 6 bases at V and 5 bases at J; junction bases unmatched: 18. The CDR3 is 19 residues long. Here the CDR3 DNA reads TGTGCCAGCAGCTCCTTATGGCCCATACCGGACAGGGATAATTCACCCCTCCACTTT. This codes for CASSSLWPIPDRDNSPLHF.

V gene TRBV7-3 combines with J gene TRBJ2-2, with TRBD2 as a possible D gene (5 bases). Between the trimmed V and J ends, which lost 3 bases and 6 bases, there was a span of 8 bases. The V gene's germline CDR1 is SGHTA and CDR2 FQGTGA. The CDR3 spans 13 residues. The CDR3 DNA reads as TGTGCCAGCAGCTTTTCGGGGTCCGGGGAGCTGTTTTTT. This translates into CASSFSGSGELFF.

The CDR3 DNA reads as TGCGCCAGCAGCCGGGACGACAGCACTGGCTACACCTTC. As protein: CASSRDDSTGYTF. V and J are TRBV5-1 and TRBJ1-2, with a possible D match to TRBD1 (5 bases). This CDR3 comprises 13 residues. With 4 bases removed from V and 7 bases from J, the gap between germline ends came to 14 bases. The germline V gene has CDR1 SGHRS and CDR2 YFSETQ.

The rearrangement uses TRBV29-1 and TRBJ1-1; maybe TRBD1 (6 bases). This CDR3 has 13 residues. The V gene's germline CDR1 is SQVTM and CDR2 ANQGSEA. The V and J ends lost 2 bases and 12 bases respectively, with 19 bases between them. In DNA, the CDR3 is TGCAGCGTTGAAAGGGGGTCGGGGACTTCGACTTTCTTT. Its protein is CSVERGSGTSTFF.

Here the CDR3 reads CAWRQSSLVSTEQYF. As DNA, the CDR3 is TGTGCCTGGAGGCAGAGTAGTCTAGTATCGACCGAGCAGTACTTC. The chain joins TRBV30 to TRBJ2-7; D not certain. The ends were cut back, 3 bases at V and 6 bases at J, with 21 bases in the middle. The CDR3 is 15 amino acids. Germline CDR1 and CDR2: GTSNPN and SVGIG (reference sequence).

The rearrangement uses TRBV24-1 and TRBJ2-1, with D tentatively TRBD1 or TRBD2 (5 bases each). Germline CDR1 reads KGHDR; CDR2 reads SFDVKD. CDR3 length: 14 residues. V was clipped by 4 bases and J by 6 bases, with 12 bases between them. CDR3 in amino acids: CATSEGPNGNEQFF. The CDR3 DNA reads as TGTGCCACCAGTGAGGGACCCAACGGCAATGAGCAGTTCTTC.

This sequence joins TRBV19 and TRBJ1-5; D ambiguous. Germline CDR1 and CDR2: LNHDA and SQIVND (reference sequence). The CDR3 has 14 amino acids. V lost 3 bases to trimming and J lost 3 bases, with 9 bases between them. The CDR3 DNA reads TGTGCCAGTAGTATGATGTTCTCCAATCAGCCCCAGCATTTT. Protein: CASSMMFSNQPQHF.

Here the CDR3 reads CASSHPTSGTTYEQYF. CDR3 DNA sequence: TGCGCCAGCAGCCACCCGACGTCGGGTACTACCTACGAGCAGTACTTC. V is TRBV4-3 and J is TRBJ2-7; no clear D. The CDR3 totals 16 residues. Germline CDR1 and CDR2: LGHNA and YSLEER. The germline V and J ends were trimmed by 3 bases and 2 bases, with 17 bases remaining between them.

The chain links TRBV5-5 to TRBJ1-3; a weak D match, TRBD1 (5 bases). V lost 2 bases, J lost 4 bases, and 13 bases lay in between. This CDR3 is 15 amino acids long. Germline loops: CDR1 SGHKS, CDR2 YYEKEE (reference sequence). The CDR3 loop reads CASSLSGLSGNTIYF. The CDR3 nucleotides are TGTGCCAGCAGCTTATCAGGGCTCTCCGGAAACACCATATATTTT.

This sequence joins TRBV5-5 and TRBJ1-1, with 7 positions matching TRBD1. Germline V gives CDR1 SGHKS, CDR2 YYEKEE (reference sequence). The trim removed 5 bases at V and 3 bases at J, leaving 4 bases unmatched. The CDR3 totals 13 residues. CDR3 nucleotides: TGTGCCAGCAGTTATCAGGGGGACACTGAAGCTTTCTTT. The encoded protein is CASSYQGDTEAFF.

This CDR3 is CARPSSYNEQFF. In nucleotides, the CDR3 is TGTGCCAGGCCCAGCTCCTACAATGAGCAGTTCTTC. The chain recombines TRBV27 with TRBJ2-1; D gene ambiguous. This CDR3 spans 12 amino acids. V shed 9 bases and J shed 0 bases, with 6 bases lying between them. In germline, CDR1 is MNHEY, CDR2 SMNVEV (reference sequence).

This clone was seen once. This rearrangement joins TRBV2 to TRBJ1-5; maybe TRBD1 (6 bases). CDR3 length: 13 amino acids. The V end lost 6 bases, the J end lost 5 bases, and 11 bases lay between the germline ends. Germline V gene lookup returns CDR1 SNHLY and CDR2 FYNNEI. CDR3 bases: TGTGCCAGCAGCCGACAGGTAGATCAGCCCCAGCATTTT. Translated, it gives CASSRQVDQPQHF.